These 23 T cell receptor beta chains were sequenced from one sample in a study of graft-versus-host responses after intestinal transplantation. Libraries were prepared by immunoSEQ multiplex PCR; TCRdb keeps only in-frame clonotypes and omits some of them. The data contain tens of thousands of clones, 70% to 90% of them seen just once; the ten biggest clones take up around a tenth. Sequencing used PBMCs, obtained about 450 days after intestinal transplantation. These receptors all stem from a human patient who received an intestinal transplant, so some T cells may come from the graft donor.

This clone appeared a single time. The rearrangement links TRBV5-1 to TRBJ2-7; weak D call: TRBD1 (8 bases). This CDR3 region has 15 residues. Germline loops: CDR1 SGHRS, CDR2 YFSETQ. The V end was cut by 0 bases, the J end by 3 bases, with 13 bases between. CDR3 sequence reads: CASSLETGGVYEQYF. In DNA form, the CDR3 reads TGCGCCAGCAGCTTGGAAACAGGGGGGGTCTACGAGCAGTACTTC.

The rearrangement links TRBV15 to TRBJ2-3, with D possibly being TRBD2 (6 bases). The germline gives CDR1 LNHNV, CDR2 YYDKDF (reference sequence). Trimming shortened V by 2 bases and J by 0 bases, and 15 bases separated the two germline ends. This CDR3 contains 17 residues. In DNA, the CDR3 is TGTGCCACCAGCAGACCCTTCGGTAGCGGAAGCACAGATACGCAGTATTTT. It encodes CATSRPFGSGSTDTQYF.

The gene calls are TRBV5-1 and TRBJ1-1; D unresolved. Trimming removed 0 bases from V and 5 bases from J, with 2 bases in between. The germline V gene encodes CDR1 SGHRS and CDR2 YFSETQ. The CDR3 has 11 residues. The CDR3 spells CASSLGTEAFF. The CDR3 bases are TGCGCCAGCAGCTTGGGTACTGAAGCTTTCTTT. Full variable domain (rest looked up from reference TRBV5-1 and TRBJ1-1): KAGVTQTPRYLIKTRGQQVTLSCSPISGHRSVSWYQQTPGQGLQFLFEYFSETQRNKGNFPGRFSGRQFSNSRSEMNVSTLELGDSALYLCASSLGTEAFFGQGTRLTVV.

The V gene is TRBV4-2, the J gene TRBJ2-5; the D gene is possibly TRBD2 (6 bases). Trimming cost V 3 bases and J 5 bases, with 19 bases left between them. The CDR3 consists of 16 residues. Germline loops: CDR1 LGHNA, CDR2 YNFKEQ. DNA for the CDR3: TGTGCCAGCAGCCAGGCCGGGACTCGCGTTTTGGAGACCCAGTACTTC. Protein sequence: CASSQAGTRVLETQYF.

This clone has a single count. The chain employs TRBV4-1 and TRBJ2-5; D unresolved. There are 12 residues in the CDR3. The V end lost 0 bases, the J end lost 7 bases, and 6 bases lay between the germline ends. Germline values: CDR1 MGHRA, CDR2 YSYEKL. In nucleotides, the CDR3 is TGCGCCAGCAGCCAAGAGGGGTGGACCCAGTACTTC. Protein sequence: CASSQEGWTQYF.

The rearrangement links TRBV7-9 to TRBJ1-4; 10 bases fit TRBD1. The CDR3 spans 14 residues. The V segment lost 5 bases and the J segment 6 bases; nucleotides outside the gene matches: 3. Germline CDR1 is SEHNR and CDR2 is FQNEAQ (reference sequence). CDR3 sequence: CASSPGTGDEKLFF. For the CDR3, the DNA is TGTGCCAGCAGCCCCGGGACAGGGGATGAAAAACTGTTTTTT. The variable domain in full, completed from reference TRBV7-9 and TRBJ1-4, reads DTGVSQNPRHKITKRGQNVTFRCDPISEHNRLYWYRQTLGQGPEFLTYFQNEAQLEKSRLLSDRFSAERPKGSFSTLEIQRTEQGDSAMYLCASSPGTGDEKLFFGSGTQLSVL.

The chain links TRBV7-9 to TRBJ1-1; D uncertain. The CDR3 is 14 residues long. Germline V gene sequence: CDR1 SEHNR, CDR2 FQNEAQ (reference sequence). V was trimmed by 5 bases and J by 2 bases, leaving 12 bases between them. CDR3: CASSPSGHNTEAFF. In nucleotides, the CDR3 is TGTGCCAGCAGCCCGTCGGGTCATAACACTGAAGCTTTCTTT. Complete variable domain (other parts from reference TRBV7-9 and TRBJ1-1): DTGVSQNPRHKITKRGQNVTFRCDPISEHNRLYWYRQTLGQGPEFLTYFQNEAQLEKSRLLSDRFSAERPKGSFSTLEIQRTEQGDSAMYLCASSPSGHNTEAFFGQGTRLTVV.

The chain combines TRBV5-1 with TRBJ2-2, with 10 bases matching TRBD1. With V trimmed by 5 bases and J by 5 bases, 6 bases remained unmatched. Germline V lookup: CDR1 SGHRS, CDR2 YFSETQ. The CDR3 sequence is 15 residues long. For the CDR3, the DNA is TGCGCCAGCAGGCGCGGGACAGGGGAAACCGGGGAGCTGTTTTTT. Protein product: CASRRGTGETGELFF.

The chain's CDR3 is CASSTRGSANEQFF. The CDR3 nucleotides read TGTGCCAGTAGTACACGAGGGTCCGCCAATGAGCAGTTCTTC. The chain couples TRBV19 to TRBJ2-1; D perhaps matches TRBD2 (5 bases). The germline CDR1 and CDR2 sequences are LNHDA and SQIVND (reference sequence). Trimming cost V 4 bases and J 6 bases, with 13 bases left between them. This CDR3 has 14 residues.

The V and J genes are TRBV4-1 and TRBJ2-3; D possibly corresponds to TRBD2 (6 bases). The germline V and J ends were trimmed by 0 bases and 1 base, with 8 bases remaining between them. Germline lookup yields CDR1 MGHRA and CDR2 YSYEKL. The CDR3 sequence is 15 residues long. The CDR3 loop is CASSQEGLRTDTQYF. Written as DNA, the CDR3 is TGCGCCAGCAGCCAAGAAGGACTACGCACAGATACGCAGTATTTT.

V is TRBV7-2 and J is TRBJ2-1, with 10 nucleotides matching TRBD1. There are 15 residues in the CDR3. V trimming: 0 bases; J trimming: 8 bases; junction bases outside the gene matches: 4. Germline-derived CDR1 and CDR2 are SGHTA and FQGNSA. The CDR3 DNA is TGTGCCAGCAGCTTAGCGGGACAGGGGTCCCATGAGCAGTTCTTC. It is translated as CASSLAGQGSHEQFF.

This chain uses TRBV10-3 with TRBJ2-7; TRBD2 matches 7 bases. The J segment lost 3 bases and the V segment lost 3 bases, leaving 2 bases of the junction unmatched. Germline CDR1 and CDR2: ENHRY and SYGVKD. The CDR3 is 13 residues long. The CDR3 nucleotides read TGTGCCATCAGTGAAGGGAGGGACTACGAGCAGTACTTC. It codes for CAISEGRDYEQYF.

The J gene is TRBJ1-2, the V gene TRBV10-2; no reliable D call. The CDR3 has 15 residues. V lost 5 bases and J 6 bases, leaving 19 bases between the germline ends. Germline V lookup: CDR1 WSHSY, CDR2 SAAADI. The CDR3 DNA reads as TGCGCCAGCAGTCCTCTCGGCGAGAAGGGTAATGGCTACACCTTC. This codes for CASSPLGEKGNGYTF.

J is TRBJ2-3 and V is TRBV5-5, with D possibly being TRBD1 (5 bases). The V end was cut by 2 bases, the J end by 2 bases, with 9 bases between. Germline CDR1 is SGHKS and CDR2 is YYEKEE (reference sequence). This CDR3 spans 14 amino acids. The CDR3 DNA sequence: TGTGCCAGCAGCTTTTCAGGGTCCACAGATACGCAGTATTTT. Protein: CASSFSGSTDTQYF.

The V gene is TRBV5-8, the J gene TRBJ2-7; tentatively, D is TRBD2 (5 bases). Germline-derived CDR1 and CDR2 are SGHTS and YDEGEE. The V end lost 4 bases, the J end lost 1 base, and 12 bases lay between the germline ends. The CDR3 extends over 14 amino acids. In nucleotides, the CDR3 is TGTGCCAGCAGCCTAGATGAGCGGTCCTACGAGCAGTACTTC. This sequence encodes CASSLDERSYEQYF.

The V call is TRBV5-4, the J call TRBJ1-2, with D maybe TRBD1 (5 bases). The V end lost 4 bases, the J end lost 6 bases, and 10 bases lay between the germline ends. In germline, CDR1 is SGHNT, CDR2 YYREEE (reference sequence). The CDR3 consists of 12 residues. Written as DNA, the CDR3 is TGTGCCAGCAGCACGGGGCTCGATGGCTACACCTTC. This translates into CASSTGLDGYTF.

V and J are TRBV10-2 and TRBJ2-3; 13 bases are a match to TRBD2. V was clipped by 6 bases and J by 4 bases; unmatched bases: 7. The CDR3 runs to 16 residues. Germline CDR1 and CDR2: WSHSY and SAAADI. The CDR3 sequence: CASRHPGLAGADTQYF. In nucleotides, the CDR3 is TGCGCCAGCAGACACCCCGGACTAGCGGGAGCAGATACGCAGTATTTT.

V and J are TRBV27 and TRBJ2-2, with D uncertain. With 3 bases removed from V and 1 base from J, the gap between germline ends came to 6 bases. Looked up from germline, CDR1 is MNHEY and CDR2 is SMNVEV (reference sequence). This CDR3 has 14 amino acids. The CDR3 sequence is CASSFNRNTGELFF. The CDR3 DNA sequence: TGTGCCAGCAGTTTCAACCGGAACACCGGGGAGCTGTTTTTT.

On this clone: The identical CDR3 is also encoded by other nucleotide sequences in the sample. The chain joins TRBV7-2 to TRBJ2-7, with 11 bases identical to TRBD2. Germline lookup yields CDR1 SGHTA and CDR2 FQGNSA. The CDR3 is 19 amino acids. Losses at the gene ends were 0 bases for V and 4 bases for J; bases not matched to a gene: 14. CDR3 DNA: TGTGCCAGCAGCTTAGCCCTAGGGGTTTTAGCGGGGGGGTTTTACGAGCAGTACTTC. Amino acid sequence: CASSLALGVLAGGFYEQYF.

V and J are TRBV7-8 and TRBJ2-7; D remains unclear. The germline V and J ends were trimmed by 2 bases and 2 bases, with 7 bases remaining between them. Germline loops: CDR1 SGHVS, CDR2 FQNEAQ. The length of the CDR3 is 13 residues. CDR3 bases: TGTGCCAGCAGCTTATCTCGGCCCTACGAGCAGTACTTC. It is translated as CASSLSRPYEQYF.

CDR3: CASKNGGRAYNEQFF. CDR3 bases: TGTGCCAGCAAAAATGGCGGGAGGGCCTACAATGAGCAGTTCTTC. The chain joins TRBV27 to TRBJ2-1, with TRBD2 identical over 9 bases. V lost 7 bases and J lost 2; bases outside the gene matches: 6. CDR1 and CDR2 from the germline V gene are MNHEY and SMNVEV (reference sequence). The CDR3 is 15 amino acids.

The V call is TRBV4-1, the J call TRBJ2-5, with a weak D call TRBD1 (6 bases). CDR1 and CDR2 (germline): MGHRA, YSYEKL. The germline V and J ends were trimmed by 2 bases and 4 bases, with 14 bases remaining between them. The CDR3 totals 15 residues. As DNA, the CDR3 is TGCGCCAGCAGCCAAACCAGGGGATCGACAGAGACCCAGTACTTC. Its protein product is CASSQTRGSTETQYF.

This chain joins TRBV2 and TRBJ1-5, with 10 bases lining up with TRBD1. This CDR3 spans 15 amino acids. Germline V gene lookup returns CDR1 SNHLY and CDR2 FYNNEI. V dropped 6 bases and J dropped 3; count of bases not matched to a gene: 5. CDR3 bases: TGTGCCAGCAGGGCCGGGACAGGGGCCAATCAGCCCCAGCATTTT. This gives the protein CASRAGTGANQPQHF.